A selection of T cell receptor beta chains follows, all from one sample in a study of radiation and T cells in renal cell carcinoma. Profiled with immunoSEQ multiplex PCR; TCRdb holds only in-frame clones, not every one. The profile covers about 83,000 clones, with less than 85% appearing a single time and under 2.5% taken by the ten largest. Source: blood, taken from a patient whose treatment included radiotherapy and nephrectomy. The receptors stem from a woman aged 60-70 years with renal cell carcinoma. Both conserved end residues are part of each CDR3. The order of the fields is V gene, J gene, clone size, D gene, CDR3 protein, CDR3 DNA. A D gene is named only where the DNA matches it firmly. Clone size is given for some rows only: seen once, a few or many times, or a class if the clone is expanded.

v_gene: TRBV20-1
j_gene: TRBJ2-7
abundance: few
d_gene: -
CDR3aa: CSARESYEQYF
CDR3nt: TGCAGTGCCCGGGAGTCCTACGAGCAGTACTTC

v_gene: TRBV4-3
j_gene: TRBJ1-2
abundance: once
d_gene: TRBD1
CDR3aa: CASSLGQRVGYTF
CDR3nt: TGCGCCAGCAGCCTGGGACAGCGGGTGGGCTACACCTTC

v_gene: TRBV19
j_gene: TRBJ1-1
abundance: -
d_gene: -
CDR3aa: CASSIFVEGNTEAFF
CDR3nt: TGTGCCAGTAGTATCTTCGTCGAAGGGAACACTGAAGCTTTCTTT

v_gene: TRBV18
j_gene: TRBJ1-2
abundance: -
d_gene: -
CDR3aa: CASSPRQGRGYTF
CDR3nt: TGTGCCAGCTCACCTCGCCAGGGCAGGGGCTACACCTTC

v_gene: TRBV28
j_gene: TRBJ1-2
abundance: once
d_gene: -
CDR3aa: CASSMGTPVYYGYTF
CDR3nt: TGTGCCAGCAGTATGGGGACACCGGTCTACTATGGCTACACCTTC

v_gene: TRBV2
j_gene: TRBJ2-5
abundance: -
d_gene: -
CDR3aa: CASSGDFQETQYF
CDR3nt: TGTGCCAGCAGTGGGGACTTCCAAGAGACCCAGTACTTC

v_gene: TRBV6-1
j_gene: TRBJ2-2
abundance: -
d_gene: TRBD2
CDR3aa: CASSVRDYHTGELFF
CDR3nt: TGTGCCAGCAGTGTCCGGGACTACCACACCGGGGAGCTGTTTTTT

v_gene: TRBV19
j_gene: TRBJ1-2
abundance: -
d_gene: TRBD1
CDR3aa: CASSPGPVGQTYGYTF
CDR3nt: TGTGCCAGTAGTCCGGGCCCGGTGGGACAGACCTATGGCTACACCTTC

v_gene: TRBV28
j_gene: TRBJ1-1
abundance: -
d_gene: TRBD1
CDR3aa: CASSFGTGSITEAFF
CDR3nt: TGTGCCAGCAGTTTTGGGACAGGGTCTATAACTGAAGCTTTCTTT

v_gene: TRBV7-2
j_gene: TRBJ1-3
abundance: -
d_gene: -
CDR3aa: CASSRYSGNTIYF
CDR3nt: TGTGCCAGCAGCCGCTACTCTGGAAACACCATATATTTT

v_gene: TRBV28
j_gene: TRBJ2-7
abundance: -
d_gene: -
CDR3aa: CASRFGYEQYF
CDR3nt: TGTGCCAGCAGATTCGGGTACGAGCAGTACTTC

v_gene: TRBV2
j_gene: TRBJ1-1
abundance: -
d_gene: -
CDR3aa: CASRLGGGRGTEAFF
CDR3nt: TGTGCCAGCAGGCTAGGGGGGGGAAGGGGCACTGAAGCTTTCTTT

v_gene: TRBV5-4
j_gene: TRBJ2-1
abundance: -
d_gene: TRBD2
CDR3aa: CASSLGSSGGPYNEQFF
CDR3nt: TGTGCCAGCAGCTTGGGATCCAGCGGGGGTCCCTACAATGAGCAGTTCTTC

v_gene: TRBV19
j_gene: TRBJ2-4
abundance: -
d_gene: -
CDR3aa: CASSRSGSPKNIQYF
CDR3nt: TGTGCCAGTAGTAGGTCAGGGAGCCCCAAAAACATTCAGTACTTC

v_gene: TRBV7-2
j_gene: TRBJ2-7
abundance: once
d_gene: -
CDR3aa: CASRVRWPEASYEQYF
CDR3nt: TGTGCCAGCAGAGTAAGGTGGCCGGAAGCATCCTACGAGCAGTACTTC

v_gene: TRBV6-6
j_gene: TRBJ1-1
abundance: -
d_gene: -
CDR3aa: CASRGPRNTEAFF
CDR3nt: TGTGCCAGCAGGGGACCGAGGAACACTGAAGCTTTCTTT

v_gene: TRBV10-3
j_gene: TRBJ1-3
abundance: once
d_gene: -
CDR3aa: CASDSPGNTIYF
CDR3nt: TGTGCCAGTGACAGTCCTGGAAACACCATATATTTT

v_gene: TRBV7-2
j_gene: TRBJ2-3
abundance: -
d_gene: -
CDR3aa: CASSSLRGSTDTQYF
CDR3nt: TGTGCCAGCAGCTCCCTCCGGGGCAGCACAGATACGCAGTATTTT

v_gene: TRBV5-1
j_gene: TRBJ2-1
abundance: -
d_gene: TRBD2
CDR3aa: CASSPRGSGGVGDNEQFF
CDR3nt: TGCGCCAGCAGCCCCCGGGGTAGCGGGGGGGTGGGAGACAATGAGCAGTTCTTC

v_gene: TRBV6-5
j_gene: TRBJ2-2
abundance: -
d_gene: -
CDR3aa: CASRDTGRGELFF
CDR3nt: TGTGCCAGCAGGGACACGGGTCGCGGGGAGCTGTTTTTT

v_gene: TRBV28
j_gene: TRBJ2-2
abundance: -
d_gene: -
CDR3aa: CASSLRGGQNTGELFF
CDR3nt: TGTGCCAGCAGTTTAAGGGGGGGACAGAACACCGGGGAGCTGTTTTTT

v_gene: TRBV27
j_gene: TRBJ2-5
abundance: -
d_gene: -
CDR3aa: CASSSRRMGRMQETQYF
CDR3nt: TGTGCCAGCAGTTCTCGGCGTATGGGCAGGATGCAAGAGACCCAGTACTTC

v_gene: TRBV27
j_gene: TRBJ2-7
abundance: -
d_gene: -
CDR3aa: CASSYNRANEQYF
CDR3nt: TGTGCCAGCAGTTATAACAGGGCAAATGAGCAGTACTTC

v_gene: TRBV7-6
j_gene: TRBJ2-7
abundance: -
d_gene: -
CDR3aa: CASSWGGVHEQYF
CDR3nt: TGTGCCAGCAGCTGGGGAGGTGTCCACGAGCAGTACTTC

v_gene: TRBV19
j_gene: TRBJ2-2
abundance: -
d_gene: TRBD2
CDR3aa: CASTFSGGELFF
CDR3nt: TGTGCCAGTACCTTCAGCGGGGGAGAGCTGTTTTTT

v_gene: TRBV5-1
j_gene: TRBJ2-7
abundance: -
d_gene: TRBD2
CDR3aa: CASSPRVAGAEYYEQYF
CDR3nt: TGCGCCAGCAGCCCCCGGGTAGCGGGGGCTGAGTACTACGAGCAGTACTTC

v_gene: TRBV18
j_gene: TRBJ1-1
abundance: -
d_gene: TRBD1
CDR3aa: CASSPPRFGQGGTEAFF
CDR3nt: TGTGCCAGCTCACCACCCAGATTCGGACAGGGAGGCACTGAAGCTTTCTTT

v_gene: TRBV6-6
j_gene: TRBJ1-1
abundance: -
d_gene: -
CDR3aa: CASIPRGGTEAFF
CDR3nt: TGTGCCAGCATCCCCCGGGGTGGGACTGAAGCTTTCTTT

v_gene: TRBV7-2
j_gene: TRBJ2-2
abundance: -
d_gene: TRBD2
CDR3aa: CASSSTLAGGPGTGELFF
CDR3nt: TGTGCCAGCAGCTCCACACTAGCGGGGGGGCCTGGAACCGGGGAGCTGTTTTTT

v_gene: TRBV4-1
j_gene: TRBJ2-2
abundance: -
d_gene: -
CDR3aa: CASSQEGLSGELFF
CDR3nt: TGCGCCAGCAGCCAAGAGGGTCTATCCGGGGAGCTGTTTTTT

v_gene: TRBV28
j_gene: TRBJ1-1
abundance: -
d_gene: TRBD1
CDR3aa: CASSLGNRGWAEAFF
CDR3nt: TGTGCCAGCAGTTTGGGGAACAGGGGGTGGGCTGAAGCTTTCTTT

v_gene: TRBV28
j_gene: TRBJ2-5
abundance: -
d_gene: -
CDR3aa: CASSLSPGGGETQYF
CDR3nt: TGTGCCAGCAGTTTAAGTCCCGGCGGCGGGGAGACCCAGTACTTC

v_gene: TRBV5-5
j_gene: TRBJ1-1
abundance: once
d_gene: -
CDR3aa: CASSRSPDKNTEAFF
CDR3nt: TGTGCCAGCAGCCGCTCACCGGACAAGAACACTGAAGCTTTCTTT

v_gene: TRBV7-9
j_gene: TRBJ1-2
abundance: -
d_gene: -
CDR3aa: CASSLDRSSYGYTF
CDR3nt: TGTGCCAGCAGCTTAGATAGGAGTTCCTATGGCTACACCTTC

v_gene: TRBV18
j_gene: TRBJ1-1
abundance: -
d_gene: -
CDR3aa: CASSPSEEANTEAFF
CDR3nt: TGTGCCAGCTCACCTTCAGAGGAAGCGAACACTGAAGCTTTCTTT

v_gene: TRBV11-1
j_gene: TRBJ1-1
abundance: few
d_gene: -
CDR3aa: CASRSQGIAAFF
CDR3nt: TGTGCCAGCAGGTCCCAGGGTATTGCAGCTTTCTTT

v_gene: TRBV2
j_gene: TRBJ1-1
abundance: once
d_gene: -
CDR3aa: CASSTGPGNTEAFF
CDR3nt: TGTGCCAGCAGTACAGGGCCCGGGAACACTGAAGCTTTCTTT